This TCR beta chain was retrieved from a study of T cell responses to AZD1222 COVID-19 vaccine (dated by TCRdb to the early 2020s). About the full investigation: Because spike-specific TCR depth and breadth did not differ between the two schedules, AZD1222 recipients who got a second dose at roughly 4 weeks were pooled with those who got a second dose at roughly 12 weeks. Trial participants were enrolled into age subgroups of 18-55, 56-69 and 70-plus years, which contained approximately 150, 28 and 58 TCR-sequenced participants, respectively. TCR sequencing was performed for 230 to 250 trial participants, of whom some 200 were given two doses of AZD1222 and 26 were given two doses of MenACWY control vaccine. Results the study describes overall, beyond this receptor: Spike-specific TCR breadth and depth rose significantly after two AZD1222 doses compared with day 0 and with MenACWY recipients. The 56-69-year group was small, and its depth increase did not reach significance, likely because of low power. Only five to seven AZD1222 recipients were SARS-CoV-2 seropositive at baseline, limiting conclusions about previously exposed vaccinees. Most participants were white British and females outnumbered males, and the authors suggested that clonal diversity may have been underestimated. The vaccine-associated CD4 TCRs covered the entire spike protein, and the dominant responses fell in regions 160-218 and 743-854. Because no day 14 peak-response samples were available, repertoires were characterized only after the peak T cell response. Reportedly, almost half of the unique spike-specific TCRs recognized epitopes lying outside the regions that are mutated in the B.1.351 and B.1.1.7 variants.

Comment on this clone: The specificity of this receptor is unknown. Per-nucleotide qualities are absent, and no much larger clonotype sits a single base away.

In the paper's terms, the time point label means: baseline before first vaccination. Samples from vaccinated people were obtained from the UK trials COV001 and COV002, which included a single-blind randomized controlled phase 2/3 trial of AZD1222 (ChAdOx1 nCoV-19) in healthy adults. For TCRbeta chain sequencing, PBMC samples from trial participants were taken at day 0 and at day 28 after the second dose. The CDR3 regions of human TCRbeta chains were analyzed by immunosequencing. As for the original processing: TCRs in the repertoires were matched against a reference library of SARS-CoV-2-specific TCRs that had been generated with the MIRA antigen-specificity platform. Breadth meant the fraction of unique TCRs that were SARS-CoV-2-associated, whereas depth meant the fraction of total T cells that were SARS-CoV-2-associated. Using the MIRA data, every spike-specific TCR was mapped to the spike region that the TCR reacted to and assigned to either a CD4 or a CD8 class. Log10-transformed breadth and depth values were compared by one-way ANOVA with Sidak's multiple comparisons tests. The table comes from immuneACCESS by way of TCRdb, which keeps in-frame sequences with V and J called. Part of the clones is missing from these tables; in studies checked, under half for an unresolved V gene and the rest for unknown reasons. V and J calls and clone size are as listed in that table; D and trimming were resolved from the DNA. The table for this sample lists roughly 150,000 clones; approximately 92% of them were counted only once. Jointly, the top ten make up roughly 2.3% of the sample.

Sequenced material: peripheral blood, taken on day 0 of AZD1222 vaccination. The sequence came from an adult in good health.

The nucleotide sequence is given as TGTGCCAGCAGTCTGGGAACGACTGGAAACACCATATATTTT. The translation is CASSLGTTGNTIYF. The chain is made from TRBV28 and TRBJ1-3, with the D gene call left open. From its cysteine to its phenylalanine, the CDR3 spans 14 amino acids. Kept here is only the CDR3 DNA, which spans 42 bases and is read in frame from base 1. The germline V gene yields MDHEN for CDR1 and SYDVKM for CDR2. The V end loses 5 bases and the J end loses 2 bases, and a stretch of 10 bases separates them. The full variable domain, completed from the reference TRBV28 and TRBJ1-3 proteins outside the CDR3, reads DVKVTQSSRYLVKRTGEKVFLECVQDMDHENMFWYRQDPGLGLRLIYFSYDVKMKEKGDIPEGYSVSREKKERFSLILESASTNQTSMYLCASSLGTTGNTIYFGEGSWLTVV.